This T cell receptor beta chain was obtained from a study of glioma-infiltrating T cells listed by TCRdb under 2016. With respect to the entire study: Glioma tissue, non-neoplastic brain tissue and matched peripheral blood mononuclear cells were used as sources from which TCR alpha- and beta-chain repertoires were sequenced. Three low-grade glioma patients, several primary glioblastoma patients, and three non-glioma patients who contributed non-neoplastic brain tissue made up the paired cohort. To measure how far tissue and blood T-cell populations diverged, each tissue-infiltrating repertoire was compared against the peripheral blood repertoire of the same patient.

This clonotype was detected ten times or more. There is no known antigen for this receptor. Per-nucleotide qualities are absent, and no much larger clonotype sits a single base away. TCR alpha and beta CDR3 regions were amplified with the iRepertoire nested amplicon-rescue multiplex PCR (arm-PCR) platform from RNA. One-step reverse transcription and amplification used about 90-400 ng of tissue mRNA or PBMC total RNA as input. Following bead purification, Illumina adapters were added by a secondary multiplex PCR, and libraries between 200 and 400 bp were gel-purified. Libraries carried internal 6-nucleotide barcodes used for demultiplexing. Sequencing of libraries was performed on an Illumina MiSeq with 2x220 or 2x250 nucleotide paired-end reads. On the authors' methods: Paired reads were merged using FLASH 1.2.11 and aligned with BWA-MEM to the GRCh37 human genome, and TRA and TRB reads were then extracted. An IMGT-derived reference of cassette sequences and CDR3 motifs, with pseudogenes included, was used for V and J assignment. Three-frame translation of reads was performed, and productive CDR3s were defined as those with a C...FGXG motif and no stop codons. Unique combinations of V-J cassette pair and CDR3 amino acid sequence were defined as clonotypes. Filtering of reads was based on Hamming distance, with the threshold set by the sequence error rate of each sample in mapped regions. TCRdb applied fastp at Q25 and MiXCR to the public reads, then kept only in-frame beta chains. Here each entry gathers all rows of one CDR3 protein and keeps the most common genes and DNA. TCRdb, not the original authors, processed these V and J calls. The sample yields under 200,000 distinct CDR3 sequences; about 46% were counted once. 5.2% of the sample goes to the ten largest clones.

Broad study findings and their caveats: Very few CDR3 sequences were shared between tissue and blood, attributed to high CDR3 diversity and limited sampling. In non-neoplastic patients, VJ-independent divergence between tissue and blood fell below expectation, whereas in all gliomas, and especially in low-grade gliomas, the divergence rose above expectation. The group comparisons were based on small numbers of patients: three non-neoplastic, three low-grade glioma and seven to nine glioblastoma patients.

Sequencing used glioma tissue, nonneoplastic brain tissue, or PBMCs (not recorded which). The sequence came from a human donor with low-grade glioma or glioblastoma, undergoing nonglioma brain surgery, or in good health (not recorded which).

The sequence in DNA is TGTGCCAGCAGTAGTTTGGCGACAGACAACACTGAAGCTTTCTTT. Translated, it reads CASSSLATDNTEAFF. The rearrangement combines TRBV25-1 with TRBJ1-1; perhaps TRBD1 is the D gene, with 5 bases matching. The cysteine opens and the phenylalanine closes a CDR3 of 15 amino acids. Only the CDR3 part of the read is kept: 45 bases, read in frame from the first base. The V and J ends are trimmed by 5 bases and 2 bases, leaving 15 bases between them. From the germline V gene, CDR1 is MGHDK and CDR2 is SYGVNS.